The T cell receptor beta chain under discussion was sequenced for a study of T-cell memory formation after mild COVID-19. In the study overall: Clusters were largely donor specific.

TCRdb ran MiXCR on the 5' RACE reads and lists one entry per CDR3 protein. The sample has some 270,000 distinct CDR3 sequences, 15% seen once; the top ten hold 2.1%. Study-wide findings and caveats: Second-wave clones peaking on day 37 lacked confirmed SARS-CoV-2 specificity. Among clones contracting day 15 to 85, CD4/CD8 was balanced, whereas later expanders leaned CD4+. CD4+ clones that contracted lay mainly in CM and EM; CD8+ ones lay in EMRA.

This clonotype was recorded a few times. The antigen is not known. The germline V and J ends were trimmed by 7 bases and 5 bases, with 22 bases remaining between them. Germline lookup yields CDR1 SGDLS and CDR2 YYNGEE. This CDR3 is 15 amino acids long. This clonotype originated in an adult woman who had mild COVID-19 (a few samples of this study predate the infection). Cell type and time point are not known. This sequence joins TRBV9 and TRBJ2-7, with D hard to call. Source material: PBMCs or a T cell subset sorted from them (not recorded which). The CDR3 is CASGGGEEGYNEQYF. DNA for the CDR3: TGTGCCAGCGGCGGCGGCGAGGAAGGGTACAACGAGCAGTACTTC.